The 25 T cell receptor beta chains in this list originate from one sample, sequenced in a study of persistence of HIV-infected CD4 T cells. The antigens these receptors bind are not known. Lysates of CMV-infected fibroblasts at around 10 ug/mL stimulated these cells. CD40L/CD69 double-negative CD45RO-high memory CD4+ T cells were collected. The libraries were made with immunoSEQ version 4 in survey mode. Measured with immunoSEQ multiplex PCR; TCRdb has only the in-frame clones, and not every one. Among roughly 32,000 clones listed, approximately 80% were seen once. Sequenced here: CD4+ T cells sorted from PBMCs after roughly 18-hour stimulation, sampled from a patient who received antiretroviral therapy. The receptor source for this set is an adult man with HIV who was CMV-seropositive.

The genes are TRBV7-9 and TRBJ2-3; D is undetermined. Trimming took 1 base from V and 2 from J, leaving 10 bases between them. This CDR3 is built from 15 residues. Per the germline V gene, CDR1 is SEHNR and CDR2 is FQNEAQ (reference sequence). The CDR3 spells CASSLGRVDTDTQYF. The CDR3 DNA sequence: TGTGCCAGCAGCTTAGGAAGGGTAGACACAGATACGCAGTATTTT. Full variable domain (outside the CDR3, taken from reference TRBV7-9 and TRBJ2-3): DTGVSQNPRHKITKRGQNVTFRCDPISEHNRLYWYRQTLGQGPEFLTYFQNEAQLEKSRLLSDRFSAERPKGSFSTLEIQRTEQGDSAMYLCASSLGRVDTDTQYFGPGTRLTVL.

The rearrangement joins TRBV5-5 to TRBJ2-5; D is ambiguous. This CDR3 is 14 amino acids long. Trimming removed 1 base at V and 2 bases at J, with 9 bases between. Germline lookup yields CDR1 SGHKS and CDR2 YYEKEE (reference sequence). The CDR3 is CASSLTLLQETQYF. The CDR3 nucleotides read TGTGCCAGCAGCTTGACACTGTTACAAGAGACCCAGTACTTC.

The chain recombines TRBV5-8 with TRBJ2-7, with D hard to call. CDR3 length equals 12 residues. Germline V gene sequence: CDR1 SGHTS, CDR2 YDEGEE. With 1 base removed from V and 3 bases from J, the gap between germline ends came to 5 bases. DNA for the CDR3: TGTGCCAGCAGCTTGTCCCTCTACGAGCAGTACTTC. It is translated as CASSLSLYEQYF.

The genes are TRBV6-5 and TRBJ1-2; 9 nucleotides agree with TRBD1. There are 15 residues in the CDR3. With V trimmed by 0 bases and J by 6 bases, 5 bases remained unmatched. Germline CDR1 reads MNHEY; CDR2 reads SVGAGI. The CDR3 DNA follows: TGTGCCAGCAGTTACTCACAGGGGGCGGCAAATGGCTACACCTTC. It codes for CASSYSQGAANGYTF.

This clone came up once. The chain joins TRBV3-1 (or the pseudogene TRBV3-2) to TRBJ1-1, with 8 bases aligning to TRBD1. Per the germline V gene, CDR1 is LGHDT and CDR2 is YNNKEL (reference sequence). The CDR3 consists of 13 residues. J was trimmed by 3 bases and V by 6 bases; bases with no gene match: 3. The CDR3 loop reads CASRLTGDTEAFF. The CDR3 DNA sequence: TGTGCCAGCAGGCTGACAGGGGACACTGAAGCTTTCTTT.

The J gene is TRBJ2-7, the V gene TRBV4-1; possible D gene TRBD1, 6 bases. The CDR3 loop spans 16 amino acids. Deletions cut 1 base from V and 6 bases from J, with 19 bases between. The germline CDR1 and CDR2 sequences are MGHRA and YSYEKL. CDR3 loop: CASSQVGRTVLGEQYF. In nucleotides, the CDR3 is TGCGCCAGCAGCCAAGTGGGCCGGACAGTCCTAGGCGAGCAGTACTTC.

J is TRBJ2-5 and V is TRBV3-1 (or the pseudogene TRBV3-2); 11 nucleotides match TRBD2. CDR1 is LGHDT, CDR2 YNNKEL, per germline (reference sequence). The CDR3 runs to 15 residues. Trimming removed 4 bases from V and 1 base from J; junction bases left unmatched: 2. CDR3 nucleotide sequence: TGTGCCAGCAGCCGACTAGCGGGGCTCCAAGAGACCCAGTACTTC. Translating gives CASSRLAGLQETQYF.

In nucleotides, the CDR3 is TGTGCCAGCTCAAACGCGCAGGGATACACTAATGAAAAACTGTTTTTT. Amino acids: CASSNAQGYTNEKLFF. This chain links TRBV18 with TRBJ1-4; D is possibly TRBD1 (5 bases). The germline V and J ends were trimmed by 5 bases and 2 bases, with 15 bases remaining between them. The CDR3 is made up of 16 amino acids. Germline V gives CDR1 KGHSH, CDR2 LQKENI.

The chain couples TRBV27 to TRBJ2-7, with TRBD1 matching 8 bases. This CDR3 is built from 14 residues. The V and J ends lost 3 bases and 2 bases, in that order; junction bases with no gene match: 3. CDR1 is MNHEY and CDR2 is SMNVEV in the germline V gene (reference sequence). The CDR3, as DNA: TGTGCCAGCAGTTTGAGACAGGGGCCCTACGAGCAGTACTTC. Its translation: CASSLRQGPYEQYF.

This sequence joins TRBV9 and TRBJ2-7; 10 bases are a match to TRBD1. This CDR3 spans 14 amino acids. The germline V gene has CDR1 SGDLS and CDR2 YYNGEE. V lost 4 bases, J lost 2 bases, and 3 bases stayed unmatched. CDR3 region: CASSLGQGTYEQYF. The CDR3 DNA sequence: TGTGCCAGCAGCTTGGGACAGGGGACCTACGAGCAGTACTTC.

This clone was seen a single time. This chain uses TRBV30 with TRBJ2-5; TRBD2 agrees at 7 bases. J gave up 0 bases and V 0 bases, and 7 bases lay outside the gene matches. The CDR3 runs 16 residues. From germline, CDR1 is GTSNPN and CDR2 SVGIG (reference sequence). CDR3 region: CAWSVPVGGDQETQYF. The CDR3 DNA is TGTGCCTGGAGTGTACCGGTGGGGGGGGACCAAGAGACCCAGTACTTC.

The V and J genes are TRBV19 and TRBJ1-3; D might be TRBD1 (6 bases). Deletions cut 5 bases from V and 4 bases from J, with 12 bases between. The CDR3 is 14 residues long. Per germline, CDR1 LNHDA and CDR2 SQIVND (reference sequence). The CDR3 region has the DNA TGTGCCAGTAGTCCGGGGACATTCGGAAACACCATATATTTT. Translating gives CASSPGTFGNTIYF.

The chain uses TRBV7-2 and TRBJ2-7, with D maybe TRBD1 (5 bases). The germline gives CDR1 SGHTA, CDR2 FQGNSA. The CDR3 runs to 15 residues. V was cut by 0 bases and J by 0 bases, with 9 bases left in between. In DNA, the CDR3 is TGTGCCAGCAGCTTAGCGTTACAGGCCTCCTACGAGCAGTACTTC. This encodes CASSLALQASYEQYF.

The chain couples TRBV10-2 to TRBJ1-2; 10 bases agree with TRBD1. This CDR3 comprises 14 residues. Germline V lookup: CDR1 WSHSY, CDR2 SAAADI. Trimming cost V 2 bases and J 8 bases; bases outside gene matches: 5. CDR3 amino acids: CASSEPGTGDGYTF. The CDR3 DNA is TGCGCCAGCAGTGAGCCCGGGACAGGGGACGGCTACACCTTC.

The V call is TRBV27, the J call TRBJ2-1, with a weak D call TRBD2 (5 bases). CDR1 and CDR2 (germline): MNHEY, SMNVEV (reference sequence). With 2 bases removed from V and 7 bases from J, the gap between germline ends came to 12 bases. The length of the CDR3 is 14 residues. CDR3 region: CASSLQLVGNEQFF. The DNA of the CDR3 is TGTGCCAGCAGTTTACAACTAGTAGGGAATGAGCAGTTCTTC.

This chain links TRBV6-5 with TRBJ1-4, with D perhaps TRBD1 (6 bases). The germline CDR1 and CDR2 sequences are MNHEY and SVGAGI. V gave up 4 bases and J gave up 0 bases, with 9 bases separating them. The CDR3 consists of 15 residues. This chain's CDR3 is CASSLGAATNEKLFF. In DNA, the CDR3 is TGTGCCAGCAGTTTGGGGGCTGCAACTAATGAAAAACTGTTTTTT.

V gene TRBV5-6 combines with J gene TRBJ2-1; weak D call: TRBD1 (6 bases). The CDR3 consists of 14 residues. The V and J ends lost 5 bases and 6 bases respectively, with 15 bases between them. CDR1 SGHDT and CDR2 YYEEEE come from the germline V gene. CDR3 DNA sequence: TGTGCCAGCAGACCCACACAGGGTTTCAATGAGCAGTTCTTC. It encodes CASRPTQGFNEQFF.

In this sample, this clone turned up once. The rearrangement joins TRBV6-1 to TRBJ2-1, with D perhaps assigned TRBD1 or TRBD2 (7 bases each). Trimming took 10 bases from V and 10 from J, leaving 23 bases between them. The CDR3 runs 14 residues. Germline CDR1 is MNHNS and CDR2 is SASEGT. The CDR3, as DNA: TGTGCCATTCAGGGGGGGGCGAGGGACGGCGAGCAGTTCTTC. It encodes CAIQGGARDGEQFF.

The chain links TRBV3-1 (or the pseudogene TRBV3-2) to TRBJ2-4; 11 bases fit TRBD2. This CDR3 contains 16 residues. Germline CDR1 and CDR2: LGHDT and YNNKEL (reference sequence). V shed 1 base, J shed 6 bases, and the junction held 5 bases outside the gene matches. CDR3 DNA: TGTGCCAGCAGCCAAGTAGCGGGGGGGGTAGGAAACATTCAGTACTTC. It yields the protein CASSQVAGGVGNIQYF.

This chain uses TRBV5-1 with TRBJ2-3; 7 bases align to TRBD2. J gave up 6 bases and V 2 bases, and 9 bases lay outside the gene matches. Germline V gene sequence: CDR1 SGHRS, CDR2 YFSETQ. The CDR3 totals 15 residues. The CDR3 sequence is CASSFSSGGGDTQYF. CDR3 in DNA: TGCGCCAGCAGCTTTTCTAGCGGAGGCGGGGATACGCAGTATTTT.

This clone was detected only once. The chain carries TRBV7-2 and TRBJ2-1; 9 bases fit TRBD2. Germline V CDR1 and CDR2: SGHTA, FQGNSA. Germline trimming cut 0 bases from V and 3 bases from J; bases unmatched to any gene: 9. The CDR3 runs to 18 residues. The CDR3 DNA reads TGTGCCAGCAGCTTAGCGCTCCCAGCGGGGGGCAACTACAATGAGCAGTTCTTC. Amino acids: CASSLALPAGGNYNEQFF.

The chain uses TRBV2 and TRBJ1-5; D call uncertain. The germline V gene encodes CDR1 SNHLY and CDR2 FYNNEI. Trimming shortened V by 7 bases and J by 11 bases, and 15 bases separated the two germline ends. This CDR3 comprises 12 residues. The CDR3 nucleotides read TGTGCCAGCAAACGGTGGGAAGAGGCCCAGCATTTT. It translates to CASKRWEEAQHF.

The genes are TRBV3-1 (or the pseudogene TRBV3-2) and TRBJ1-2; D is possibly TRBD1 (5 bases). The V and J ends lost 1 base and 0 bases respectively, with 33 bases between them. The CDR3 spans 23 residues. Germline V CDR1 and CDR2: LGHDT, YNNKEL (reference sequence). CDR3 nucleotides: TGTGCCAGCAGCCAAGTCGTTTACAGGTGCCGCAGGGCCGATAGAGGAGCTAACTATGGCTACACCTTC. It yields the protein CASSQVVYRCRRADRGANYGYTF.

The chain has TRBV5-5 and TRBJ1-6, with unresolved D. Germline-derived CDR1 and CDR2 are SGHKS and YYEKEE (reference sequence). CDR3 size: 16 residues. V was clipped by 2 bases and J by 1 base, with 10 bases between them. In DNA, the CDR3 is TGTGCCAGCAGCTTTTACGGGGAATCCTATAATTCACCCCTCCACTTT. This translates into CASSFYGESYNSPLHF. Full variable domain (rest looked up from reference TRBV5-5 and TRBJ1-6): DAGVTQSPTHLIKTRGQQVTLRCSPISGHKSVSWYQQVLGQGPQFIFQYYEKEERGRGNFPDRFSARQFPNYSSELNVNALLLGDSALYLCASSFYGESYNSPLHFGNGTRLTVT.

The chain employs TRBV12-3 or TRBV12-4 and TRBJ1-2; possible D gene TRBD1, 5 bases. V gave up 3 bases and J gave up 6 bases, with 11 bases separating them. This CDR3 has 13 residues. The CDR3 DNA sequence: TGTGCCAGCAGTTTGGCCGCAGGGAATGGCTACACCTTC. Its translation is CASSLAAGNGYTF.